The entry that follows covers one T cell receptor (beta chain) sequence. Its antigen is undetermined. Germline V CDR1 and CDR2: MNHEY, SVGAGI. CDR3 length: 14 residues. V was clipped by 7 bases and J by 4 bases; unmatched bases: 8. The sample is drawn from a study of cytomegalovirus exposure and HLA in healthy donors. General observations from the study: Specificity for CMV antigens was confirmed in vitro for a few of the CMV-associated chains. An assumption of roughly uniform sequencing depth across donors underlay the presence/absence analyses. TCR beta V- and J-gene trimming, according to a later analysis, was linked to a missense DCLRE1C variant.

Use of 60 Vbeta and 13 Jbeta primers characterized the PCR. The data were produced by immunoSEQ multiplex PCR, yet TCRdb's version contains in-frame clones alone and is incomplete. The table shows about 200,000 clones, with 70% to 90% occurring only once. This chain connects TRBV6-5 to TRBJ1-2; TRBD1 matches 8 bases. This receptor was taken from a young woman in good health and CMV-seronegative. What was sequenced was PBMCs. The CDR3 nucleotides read TGTGCCAGCAATCCGACAGGGGCCCCCTATGGCTACACCTTC. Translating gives CASNPTGAPYGYTF.